These 23 T cell receptor beta chains originate from one sample sequenced in a study of T cell repertoires in cytomegalovirus infection. TCRdb analysed the reads with MiXCR anew, one entry per CDR3 protein. The table lists 200,000 to 300,000 distinct CDR3 sequences, about an eighth of them singletons. Sequencing used PBMCs. Receptor source: a human donor in good health (CMV status not recorded). Some clones in this sample may be carry-over from other donors' samples.

This clonotype has more than one count but fewer than ten. V gene TRBV27 combines with J gene TRBJ2-7; 8 bases fit TRBD2. From germline, CDR1 is MNHEY and CDR2 SMNVEV (reference sequence). The CDR3 totals 13 residues. V shed 4 bases, J shed 4 bases, and the junction held 3 bases outside the gene matches. The CDR3 loop is CASSSAGVYEQYF. The CDR3 region has the DNA TGTGCCAGCAGTTCAGCGGGGGTTTACGAGCAGTACTTC.

This clonotype was counted many times. V and J are TRBV15 and TRBJ1-2; 9 bases fit TRBD1. CDR1 and CDR2 (germline): LNHNV, YYDKDF (reference sequence). J gave up 6 bases and V 4 bases, and 12 bases lay outside the gene matches. This CDR3 is 16 amino acids long. CDR3 loop: CATSKYPGQGKDGYTF. CDR3 sequence (DNA): TGTGCCACCAGCAAATACCCCGGACAGGGGAAGGATGGCTACACCTTC.

In its sample, this clonotype was seen many times. The V gene is TRBV7-3, the J gene TRBJ2-2; 7 positions agree with TRBD2. Unmatched junction bases numbered 13, after V lost 0 bases and J lost 6 bases. The V gene's germline CDR1 is SGHTA and CDR2 FQGTGA. This CDR3 is 18 amino acids long. DNA for the CDR3: TGTGCCAGCAGCTTAACTGGGAGTACGGCGGGAGATTCCGGGGAGCTGTTTTTT. Encoded protein: CASSLTGSTAGDSGELFF. Drawing the rest from reference TRBV7-3 and TRBJ2-2, the complete variable domain is GAGVSQTPSNKVTEKGKYVELRCDPISGHTALYWYRQSLGQGPEFLIYFQGTGAADDSGLPNDRFFAVRPEGSVSTLKIQRTERGDSAVYLCASSLTGSTAGDSGELFFGEGSRLTVL.

The sample holds many counts of this clonotype. This chain links TRBV5-4 with TRBJ1-1; D may be TRBD1 (5 bases). The V end lost 3 bases, the J end lost 2 bases, and 11 bases lay between the germline ends. Per germline, CDR1 SGHNT and CDR2 YYREEE (reference sequence). This CDR3 region has 14 residues. The CDR3 DNA reads as TGTGCCAGCAGCTCCCGAGGGGTCAACACTGAAGCTTTCTTT. Protein: CASSSRGVNTEAFF.

The chain uses TRBV20-1 and TRBJ2-3, with D maybe TRBD1 (6 bases). The CDR3 sequence is 14 residues long. V was cut by 5 bases and J by 1 base, with 13 bases left in between. The germline V gene encodes CDR1 DFQATT and CDR2 SNEGSKA (reference sequence). The CDR3 protein is CSAPGPGGTDTQYF. The CDR3 bases are TGCAGTGCTCCCGGGCCAGGGGGCACAGATACGCAGTATTTT.

This clonotype has a count of ten or more. The chain is built from TRBV10-2 and TRBJ1-2, with a possible D match to TRBD1 (6 bases). The V end lost 3 bases, the J end lost 1 base, and 6 bases lay between the germline ends. This CDR3 has 13 residues. CDR1 WSHSY and CDR2 SAAADI come from the germline V gene. CDR3 protein: CASSDRGNYGYTF. The CDR3 DNA sequence: TGCGCCAGCAGTGACAGGGGTAACTATGGCTACACCTTC.

In its sample, this clonotype was seen many times. In nucleotides, the CDR3 is TGCAGTGCTAGGTCCGGGACAGGGTTCGGCACAGATACGCAGTATTTT. This encodes CSARSGTGFGTDTQYF. V and J are TRBV20-1 and TRBJ2-3; TRBD1 matches at 9 bases. This CDR3 is 16 amino acids long. Germline V CDR1 and CDR2: DFQATT, SNEGSKA (reference sequence). Germline trimming cut 3 bases from V and 1 base from J; bases unmatched to any gene: 8.

This clonotype was counted many times. This chain links TRBV12-3 or TRBV12-4 with TRBJ1-5; 11 positions match TRBD1. Trimming cost V 3 bases and J 8 bases; bases outside gene matches: 6. The CDR3 is 15 residues long. The CDR3 bases are TGTGCCAGCAGTTTCCACCGGGACAGGGGGAAGCCCCAGCATTTT. Translating it yields CASSFHRDRGKPQHF.

This clonotype was picked up many times. The chain uses TRBV28 and TRBJ2-1, with 7 bases matching TRBD2. After removal of 6 bases from V and 10 bases from J, the junction contained 12 bases not matched to a gene. Germline CDR1 MDHEN, CDR2 SYDVKM. CDR3 length: 14 amino acids. Here the CDR3 reads CASSPPPAGAEQFF. CDR3 bases: TGTGCCAGCAGCCCCCCCCCTGCGGGAGCGGAGCAGTTCTTC.

This clonotype was detected only a few times. This chain links TRBV12-3 or TRBV12-4 with TRBJ1-5, with unresolved D. The V end was cut by 6 bases, the J end by 2 bases, with 11 bases between. This CDR3 has 14 amino acids. For the CDR3, the DNA is TGTGCCAGCAGCCGTGACAAAGGCAATCAGCCCCAGCATTTT. It yields the protein CASSRDKGNQPQHF.

This clonotype occurred many times. The J gene is TRBJ1-3, the V gene TRBV2; D gene uncertain. CDR3 length: 14 residues. The germline V gene encodes CDR1 SNHLY and CDR2 FYNNEI. V lost 1 base, J lost 2 bases, and 6 bases lay in between. CDR3 DNA: TGTGCCAGCAGTGAAGGAACCCCTGGAAACACCATATATTTT. Translated, it gives CASSEGTPGNTIYF. Variable domain in full (rest from reference TRBV2 and TRBJ1-3): EPEVTQTPSHQVTQMGQEVILRCVPISNHLYFYWYRQILGQKVEFLVSFYNNEISEKSEIFDDQFSVERPDGSNFTLKIRSTKLEDSAMYFCASSEGTPGNTIYFGEGSWLTVV.

The rearrangement uses TRBV7-3 and TRBJ1-6, with TRBD1 matching 7 bases. J lost 4 bases, V lost 5 bases, and 11 bases had no gene match. Germline V gene lookup returns CDR1 SGHTA and CDR2 FQGTGA. The CDR3 sequence is 17 residues long. DNA for the CDR3: TGTGCCAGCAGCCCACCCGGCAGGGACAGTTATAATTCACCCCTCCACTTT. It specifies CASSPPGRDSYNSPLHF.

V is TRBV25-1 and J is TRBJ2-2; 9 nucleotides line up with TRBD2. The trim removed 5 bases at V and 6 bases at J, leaving 7 bases unmatched. This CDR3 is 15 amino acids long. Per the germline V gene, CDR1 is MGHDK and CDR2 is SYGVNS. CDR3 bases: TGTGCCAGCAGTAGACTAGCGGAGCTCCCCGGGGAGCTGTTTTTT. Translation: CASSRLAELPGELFF.

This clonotype was seen more than once but under ten times. The V call is TRBV29-1, the J call TRBJ2-7; D unresolved. Germline CDR1 is SQVTM and CDR2 is ANQGSEA. The CDR3 covers 14 residues. The ends were cut back, 5 bases at V and 5 bases at J, with 19 bases in the middle. The CDR3 protein is CSVKSPDKVDEQYF. Here the CDR3 DNA reads TGCAGCGTTAAAAGCCCTGACAAGGTGGACGAGCAGTACTTC.

This clonotype has a count of ten or more. The V and J genes are TRBV7-3 and TRBJ2-1; D tentatively fits TRBD1 or TRBD2 (6 bases each). The CDR3 loop spans 17 amino acids. Germline values: CDR1 SGHTA, CDR2 FQGTGA. Trimming removed 5 bases from V and 9 bases from J, with 26 bases in between. For the CDR3, the DNA is TGTGCCAGCAGCCCCACGGGGGCGGGCGCCAGCCATAGTGAGCAGTTCTTC. This translates into CASSPTGAGASHSEQFF. Looking up the rest from reference TRBV7-3 and TRBJ2-1 gives the full variable domain: GAGVSQTPSNKVTEKGKYVELRCDPISGHTALYWYRQSLGQGPEFLIYFQGTGAADDSGLPNDRFFAVRPEGSVSTLKIQRTERGDSAVYLCASSPTGAGASHSEQFFGPGTRLTVL.

In its sample, this clonotype was seen many times. The J gene is TRBJ2-1, the V gene TRBV15; D not resolved. This CDR3 is built from 15 residues. Germline CDR1 reads LNHNV; CDR2 reads YYDKDF (reference sequence). V was pared by 5 bases and J by 8 bases, with 19 bases between. The CDR3 loop reads CATSGSVGAPHEQFF. Written as DNA, the CDR3 is TGTGCCACCAGCGGCTCGGTTGGCGCTCCCCATGAGCAGTTCTTC.

This clonotype was seen repeatedly, ten times or more. The CDR3 DNA reads as TGTGCCAGCAGCTCTGACCGGGACGATGAGCAGTTCTTC. Translated: CASSSDRDDEQFF. The rearrangement uses TRBV11-2 and TRBJ2-1; the D call may be TRBD1 or TRBD2 (5 bases each). Deletions cut 4 bases from V and 8 bases from J, with 12 bases between. Germline V gene sequence: CDR1 SGHAT, CDR2 FQNNGV. This CDR3 is built from 13 residues.

The genes are TRBV2 and TRBJ1-4; 11 bases fit TRBD1. With 6 bases clipped from V and 7 bases from J, the junction kept 4 bases outside the gene matches. Looked up from germline, CDR1 is SNHLY and CDR2 is FYNNEI. This CDR3 has 14 residues. CDR3 sequence reads: CASRSGTGGEKLFF. CDR3 DNA sequence: TGTGCCAGCAGGTCCGGGACAGGGGGTGAAAAACTGTTTTTT. Drawing the rest from reference TRBV2 and TRBJ1-4, the complete variable domain is EPEVTQTPSHQVTQMGQEVILRCVPISNHLYFYWYRQILGQKVEFLVSFYNNEISEKSEIFDDQFSVERPDGSNFTLKIRSTKLEDSAMYFCASRSGTGGEKLFFGSGTQLSVL.

This clonotype was counted between two and nine times. V and J are TRBV29-1 and TRBJ1-6; 9 bases are shared with TRBD1. V was clipped by 4 bases and J by 7 bases; unmatched bases: 2. This CDR3 has 13 amino acids. The germline V gene encodes CDR1 SQVTM and CDR2 ANQGSEA. CDR3 sequence reads: CSVGDRGNSPLHF. The CDR3 bases are TGCAGCGTTGGTGACAGGGGGAATTCACCCCTCCACTTT.

This clonotype was found many times. This sequence joins TRBV7-9 and TRBJ1-2; 9 bases map to TRBD1. The V gene end was trimmed by 4 bases and the J gene end by 5 bases; junction bases not matched to a gene: 8. Germline assignment: CDR1 SEHNR and CDR2 FQNEAQ (reference sequence). This CDR3 has 15 residues. The CDR3 region is CASSSPLGTGYGYTF. The CDR3 nucleotides read TGTGCCAGCAGCTCCCCCCTGGGGACAGGGTATGGCTACACCTTC.

This clonotype appeared a few times. The chain is built from TRBV6-2 or TRBV6-3 and TRBJ1-3, with TRBD1 matching 8 bases. The germline V gene has CDR1 MNHEY and CDR2 SVGEGT. This CDR3 contains 15 residues. Unmatched junction bases numbered 7, after V lost 6 bases and J lost 3 bases. The CDR3 DNA reads TGTGCCAGCAGAGCCCGGGACAGGAGTGGAAACACCATATATTTT. Amino acids: CASRARDRSGNTIYF.

This rearrangement joins TRBV3-1 to TRBJ2-7, with a weak D call TRBD1 (7 bases). V was clipped by 5 bases and J by 3 bases, with 17 bases between them. The CDR3 runs to 15 residues. Germline V gene lookup returns CDR1 LGHDT and CDR2 YNNKEL (reference sequence). The CDR3 loop is CASSAGVRGVYEQYF. CDR3 nucleotide sequence: TGTGCCAGCAGCGCCGGGGTCAGGGGGGTCTACGAGCAGTACTTC.

The table lists this clonotype with a few counts. This rearrangement joins TRBV20-1 to TRBJ2-5, with 8 bases identical to TRBD2. Per germline, CDR1 DFQATT and CDR2 SNEGSKA (reference sequence). This CDR3 is 14 amino acids long. V dropped 0 bases and J dropped 4; count of bases not matched to a gene: 4. The CDR3 DNA follows: TGCAGTGCTAGAGATCGGACTAGCAGAGAGACCCAGTACTTC. This codes for CSARDRTSRETQYF.